The rows below give T cell receptor beta chains drawn from one sample of a study of cytomegalovirus exposure and HLA in healthy donors. TCRdb keeps only in-frame clones here, not all; method: immunoSEQ multiplex PCR. Of 100,000 to 150,000 clones in the sample, around 80% are singletons; the top ten hold about a tenth. Sequencing input: PBMCs. The receptors here all came from a man aged 30 to 45 in good health and CMV-seropositive. CDR3s include the opening cysteine and the closing phenylalanine or tryptophan. The D gene is left open where the match is weak. Expanded clones are given a class, and other clones once, few, many or no size at all.

v_call,clone_size,d_call,j_call,cdr3_aa,cdr3_nt
TRBV5-5,-,-,TRBJ2-2,CASSVGADGELFF,TGTGCCAGTAGCGTGGGGGCCGACGGGGAGCTGTTTTTT
TRBV19,-,-,TRBJ1-5,CASTPTGMDQPQHF,TGTGCCAGTACCCCTACAGGGATGGATCAGCCCCAGCATTTT
TRBV11-2,few,-,TRBJ2-7,CASSSRPNRESVYEQYF,TGTGCCAGCAGCTCCCGTCCTAATCGGGAGAGCGTCTACGAGCAGTACTTC
TRBV2,-,TRBD2,TRBJ2-1,CASSARGRASYNEQFF,TGTGCCAGCAGTGCCCGCGGGAGGGCCTCCTACAATGAGCAGTTCTTC
TRBV7-8,few,-,TRBJ1-2,CASSLAPGSPNGYTF,TGTGCCAGCAGCTTGGCCCCAGGGTCCCCTAATGGCTACACCTTC
TRBV5-1,-,TRBD2,TRBJ2-2,CASSMGTSGAGELFF,TGCGCCAGCAGCATGGGGACTAGCGGGGCCGGGGAGCTGTTTTTT
TRBV5-1,-,-,TRBJ2-5,CASARSLRYQETQYF,TGCGCCAGCGCCCGCTCCCTGCGGTACCAAGAGACCCAGTACTTC
TRBV2,-,-,TRBJ2-1,CASRGDHYNEQFF,TGTGCCAGCAGGGGCGACCACTACAATGAGCAGTTCTTC
TRBV28,-,-,TRBJ2-7,CASSHYEQYF,TGTGCCAGCAGTCACTACGAGCAGTACTTC
TRBV5-1,-,TRBD1,TRBJ1-2,CASSPDRVWSYGYTF,TGCGCCAGCAGCCCGGACAGGGTTTGGAGCTATGGCTACACCTTC
TRBV18,few,-,TRBJ1-1,CASSPGGRNTEAFF,TGTGCCAGCTCACCCGGGGGGAGGAACACTGAAGCTTTCTTT
TRBV30,-,-,TRBJ1-3,CAWNGDSGNTIYF,TGTGCCTGGAACGGGGATTCTGGAAACACCATATATTTT
TRBV7-9,-,-,TRBJ1-1,CASSLVRSRVIGTEAFF,TGTGCCAGCAGCTTAGTTCGCTCCCGAGTGATCGGCACTGAAGCTTTCTTT
TRBV10-2,-,-,TRBJ2-7,CASSVSGPQYEQYF,TGCGCCAGCAGTGTCTCGGGTCCTCAATACGAGCAGTACTTC
TRBV13,-,TRBD1,TRBJ2-6,CASQGDRDSSGANVLTF,TGTGCCAGCCAAGGGGACAGGGACAGCTCTGGGGCCAACGTCCTGACTTTC
TRBV27,many,-,TRBJ2-7,CASSLKGGPYEQYF,TGTGCCAGCAGTTTAAAAGGAGGCCCCTACGAGCAGTACTTC
TRBV29-1,-,-,TRBJ1-5,CSVQGYSNQPQHF,TGCAGCGTGCAGGGGTATAGCAATCAGCCCCAGCATTTT
TRBV5-8,-,-,TRBJ1-1,CASSVTGLGTEAFF,TGTGCCAGCAGCGTGACAGGACTCGGCACTGAAGCTTTCTTT
TRBV6-6,once,-,TRBJ1-1,CASTPRERGEAFF,TGTGCCAGCACTCCCCGGGAGAGAGGTGAAGCTTTCTTT
TRBV7-9,-,-,TRBJ2-1,CASSSLRGRGYNEQFF,TGTGCCAGCAGCTCATTAAGGGGGAGGGGATACAATGAGCAGTTCTTC
TRBV9,-,TRBD2,TRBJ2-1,CASSVATYRAGANEQFF,TGTGCCAGCAGCGTAGCTACATATCGAGCGGGAGCGAATGAGCAGTTCTTC
TRBV2,-,TRBD2,TRBJ2-7,CASSTGLAGKNEQYF,TGTGCCAGCAGTACTGGACTAGCGGGTAAGAACGAGCAGTACTTC
TRBV6-5,few,TRBD2,TRBJ2-5,CASSRLAGWETQYF,TGTGCCAGCAGCAGACTAGCGGGATGGGAGACCCAGTACTTC
TRBV7-8,once,-,TRBJ2-4,CASSSPGNIQYF,TGTGCCAGCAGTTCCCCGGGGAACATTCAGTACTTC
TRBV7-9,-,-,TRBJ1-2,CASSVPVGQGYGYTF,TGTGCCAGCAGCGTGCCGGTGGGACAAGGCTATGGCTACACCTTC
TRBV6-6,-,-,TRBJ1-5,CASSAGGNQPQHF,TGTGCCAGCAGTGCGGGAGGCAATCAGCCCCAGCATTTT
TRBV7-9,-,-,TRBJ2-3,CASSPRTSWDTQYF,TGTGCCAGCAGCCCTAGAACGTCCTGGGATACGCAGTATTTT
TRBV7-8,-,TRBD2,TRBJ2-1,CASSFWRETGEQFF,TGTGCCAGCAGCTTCTGGCGGGAGACGGGCGAGCAGTTCTTC
TRBV11-2,-,-,TRBJ2-7,CASSPSASSYEQYF,TGTGCCAGCAGCCCCTCTGCGTCCTCCTACGAGCAGTACTTC
TRBV6-5,-,TRBD2,TRBJ2-1,CASGRGTNGYNEQFF,TGTGCCAGCGGGCGAGGGACTAACGGTTACAATGAGCAGTTCTTC
TRBV10-1,few,-,TRBJ2-7,CASSESQGASYEQYF,TGCGCCAGCAGTGAGTCGCAGGGCGCCTCCTACGAGCAGTACTTC
TRBV27,-,-,TRBJ1-5,CASSLVLNQPQHF,TGTGCCAGCAGTTTAGTTCTTAATCAGCCCCAGCATTTT
TRBV28,once,TRBD1,TRBJ2-7,CASSLGTGYYEQYF,TGTGCCAGCAGTTTAGGGACAGGGTATTACGAGCAGTACTTC
TRBV7-2,-,-,TRBJ1-4,CASSPGGQLNEKLFF,TGTGCCAGCAGCCCGGGGGGCCAGCTTAATGAAAAACTGTTTTTT
TRBV30,-,-,TRBJ2-2,CAWSRRTGELFF,TGTGCCTGGAGTCGGCGGACCGGGGAGCTGTTTTTT
TRBV5-5,-,TRBD1,TRBJ1-2,CASSGTGRNGYTF,TGTGCCAGCAGTGGGACAGGGCGGAATGGCTACACCTTC
TRBV7-9,-,-,TRBJ2-7,CASSSSSREQYF,TGTGCCAGCAGCTCTTCCAGTCGCGAGCAGTACTTC
TRBV7-2,-,-,TRBJ1-2,CASSLAQGTNYGYTF,TGTGCCAGCAGCTTAGCCCAGGGGACAAACTATGGCTACACCTTC
TRBV19,-,TRBD2,TRBJ2-7,CASRKASGGYYEQYF,TGTGCCAGTAGGAAAGCTAGCGGAGGTTACTACGAGCAGTACTTC
TRBV5-6,few,-,TRBJ2-5,CASSSLPGRDRETQYF,TGTGCCAGCAGCTCCCTCCCCGGGCGGGATCGGGAGACCCAGTACTTC
TRBV27,-,TRBD1,TRBJ1-2,CASSNRGGYGYTF,TGTGCCAGCAGTAACAGGGGTGGGTATGGCTACACCTTC
TRBV19,once,-,TRBJ1-2,CASSNTPQGATYGYTF,TGTGCCAGTAGTAACACCCCCCAAGGGGCCACCTATGGCTACACCTTC
TRBV7-2,-,-,TRBJ1-1,CASSLSRPRVAFF,TGTGCCAGCAGCTTAAGCCGACCCCGGGTAGCTTTCTTT
TRBV9,-,TRBD1,TRBJ1-1,CASSPQTGQGEAFF,TGTGCCAGCAGCCCCCAGACGGGACAGGGGGAAGCTTTCTTT
TRBV7-8,-,TRBD1,TRBJ1-5,CASSHLGQGYQPQHF,TGTGCCAGCAGCCACCTCGGACAGGGGTATCAGCCCCAGCATTTT
TRBV10-3,-,-,TRBJ2-3,CASARVVTDTQYF,TGTGCCTCCGCTCGGGTCGTAACAGATACGCAGTATTTT
TRBV9,-,TRBD1,TRBJ2-5,CASSVQEQGGAQYF,TGTGCCAGCAGCGTACAGGAACAGGGGGGAGCCCAGTACTTC
TRBV2,few,-,TRBJ1-5,CASSERTMANQPQHF,TGTGCCAGCAGTGAGCGGACAATGGCAAATCAGCCCCAGCATTTT
TRBV6-5,few,-,TRBJ2-7,CASSRLPGGYEQYF,TGTGCCAGCAGTCGATTGCCCGGAGGCTACGAGCAGTACTTC
TRBV25-1,-,-,TRBJ2-2,CATKGSANTGELFF,TGTGCCACCAAGGGGTCGGCGAACACCGGGGAGCTGTTTTTT
TRBV9,-,-,TRBJ1-1,CASSAHRDTEAFF,TGTGCCAGCAGCGCGCATCGGGACACTGAAGCTTTCTTT
TRBV11-2,-,-,TRBJ1-2,CASSLGSGNSGYTF,TGTGCCAGCAGCTTAGGTTCGGGAAATTCGGGCTACACCTTC
TRBV19,few,TRBD2,TRBJ2-7,CASSMPERGDSYEQYF,TGTGCCAGTAGTATGCCCGAGCGGGGCGACTCCTACGAGCAGTACTTC
TRBV11-2,-,TRBD1,TRBJ1-2,CASSLVGTGGAGYTF,TGTGCCAGCAGCTTGGTCGGGACAGGGGGAGCTGGCTACACCTTC
TRBV15,few,-,TRBJ1-1,CATSRDRHPNTEAFF,TGTGCCACCAGCAGAGATCGACACCCGAACACTGAAGCTTTCTTT
TRBV4-3,-,-,TRBJ2-1,CASSQDYSGDYNEQFF,TGCGCCAGCAGCCAAGATTACTCCGGAGACTACAATGAGCAGTTCTTC
TRBV4-2,-,TRBD1,TRBJ1-1,CASTNRGPNTEAFF,TGTGCCAGTACTAACAGGGGACCGAACACTGAAGCTTTCTTT